This T cell receptor beta chain was profiled in a study of CD8 T cells in ankylosing spondylitis. The study, taken as a whole, reports: Seemingly distinctive of ankylosing spondylitis blood was a TCR beta motif formed by eight highly homologous variants. Certain motif variants had earlier appeared in reactive arthritis synovial fluid and blood.

The CDR3 is 13 residues long. J lost 8 bases, V lost 5 bases, and 6 bases had no gene match. In germline, CDR1 is SGHTA, CDR2 FQGTGA. With molecular barcodes, quantitative 5'-RACE was used to make the TCR beta libraries. Via MiXCR, TCRdb re-called the 5' RACE reads, giving one row per CDR3 protein. There are about 340,000 distinct CDR3 sequences in the sample; 20% occur only once, and around 14% lies in the top ten. In its sample, this clonotype was seen a few times. No antigen is known for it. This chain connects TRBV7-3 to TRBJ2-1; 7 bases are a match to TRBD1. This clonotype was sampled from a male donor with ankylosing spondylitis or in good health (not recorded which). Sequencing input: blood, either unsorted or a sorted T cell fraction (not recorded which). CDR3 sequence: CASSETGLDEQFF. In DNA form, the CDR3 reads TGTGCCAGCAGCGAGACAGGGCTCGATGAGCAGTTCTTC.